This is a list of T cell receptor beta chains from one sample in a study of shared clonotypes between healthy human individuals. Produced via immunoSEQ multiplex PCR; TCRdb's table is partial and in-frame only. The sample lists around 1.9 million clones, just under 95% seen once, with under 2% in the top ten. The sequenced sample consisted of naive CD8+ T cells from PBMCs. These receptor sequences come from a man aged 18-30 years in good health. Some clones in this sample may be carry-over from other donors' samples. The CDR3 runs from the conserved cysteine through the conserved F or W. Fields, in order: V gene, D gene, clone size, J gene, CDR3 protein, CDR3 DNA. D genes are given only for firm matches. Size values are once, few and many counts, or a class for expanded clones, and some rows have none.

V gene: TRBV12-5; D gene: -; clone size: -; J gene: TRBJ2-5; CDR3 protein: CASGLAPGALETQYF; CDR3 DNA: TGTGCTAGTGGTTTGGCCCCAGGGGCTTTGGAGACCCAGTACTTC
V gene: TRBV4-1; D gene: -; clone size: few; J gene: TRBJ1-5; CDR3 protein: CASSQDVFMVGNQPQHF; CDR3 DNA: TGCGCCAGCAGCCAAGATGTCTTCATGGTTGGGAATCAGCCCCAGCATTTT
V gene: TRBV19; D gene: TRBD1; clone size: -; J gene: TRBJ1-2; CDR3 protein: CASNGQEGYTF; CDR3 DNA: TGTGCCAGTAACGGACAGGAGGGCTACACCTTC
V gene: TRBV5-1; D gene: TRBD1; clone size: -; J gene: TRBJ1-3; CDR3 protein: CASSVDRGSGNTIYF; CDR3 DNA: TGCGCCAGCAGCGTGGACAGGGGGTCTGGAAACACCATATATTTT
V gene: TRBV7-9; D gene: TRBD2; clone size: -; J gene: TRBJ2-5; CDR3 protein: CASSPGLAGEETQYF; CDR3 DNA: TGTGCCAGCAGCCCCGGACTAGCGGGGGAAGAGACCCAGTACTTC
V gene: TRBV14; D gene: -; clone size: -; J gene: TRBJ2-1; CDR3 protein: CASTLRGSHNEQFF; CDR3 DNA: TGTGCCAGCACCTTACGGGGTTCCCACAATGAGCAGTTCTTC
V gene: TRBV19; D gene: -; clone size: -; J gene: TRBJ2-1; CDR3 protein: CASSISVRSSYNEQFF; CDR3 DNA: TGTGCCAGTAGTATATCTGTCCGAAGCTCCTACAATGAGCAGTTCTTC
V gene: TRBV27; D gene: -; clone size: -; J gene: TRBJ2-7; CDR3 protein: CASSLVAVSEEQYF; CDR3 DNA: TGTGCCAGCAGTTTAGTGGCGGTTTCTGAAGAGCAGTACTTC
V gene: TRBV6-1; D gene: TRBD1; clone size: -; J gene: TRBJ2-7; CDR3 protein: CASRWDRANEQYF; CDR3 DNA: TGTGCCAGCAGATGGGACAGGGCGAACGAGCAGTACTTC
V gene: TRBV9; D gene: TRBD1; clone size: -; J gene: TRBJ2-1; CDR3 protein: CASSVGKGAPYNEQFF; CDR3 DNA: TGTGCCAGCAGCGTAGGTAAGGGGGCTCCCTACAATGAGCAGTTCTTC
V gene: TRBV6-1; D gene: TRBD2; clone size: -; J gene: TRBJ2-1; CDR3 protein: CASRGLVNNEQFF; CDR3 DNA: TGTGCCAGCAGGGGACTAGTAAACAATGAGCAGTTCTTC
V gene: TRBV11-2; D gene: -; clone size: -; J gene: TRBJ2-7; CDR3 protein: CASSRRGESYEQYF; CDR3 DNA: TGTGCCAGCAGCCGGCGTGGGGAGTCCTACGAGCAGTACTTC
V gene: TRBV27; D gene: -; clone size: -; J gene: TRBJ2-7; CDR3 protein: CASSTVLQGPSYEQYF; CDR3 DNA: TGTGCCAGCAGCACAGTCCTTCAGGGACCCTCCTACGAGCAGTACTTC
V gene: TRBV5-1; D gene: -; clone size: -; J gene: TRBJ2-3; CDR3 protein: CASSSGVGGLWDTQYF; CDR3 DNA: TGCGCCAGCAGCTCCGGGGTAGGGGGGCTGTGGGATACGCAGTATTTT
V gene: TRBV19; D gene: -; clone size: once; J gene: TRBJ2-7; CDR3 protein: CASSMERTYEQYF; CDR3 DNA: TGTGCCAGTAGTATGGAACGAACCTACGAGCAGTACTTC
V gene: TRBV5-1; D gene: TRBD1; clone size: -; J gene: TRBJ2-7; CDR3 protein: CASSLYPGQRSYEQYF; CDR3 DNA: TGCGCCAGCAGCTTATACCCGGGACAGCGGTCCTACGAGCAGTACTTC
V gene: TRBV27; D gene: -; clone size: -; J gene: TRBJ2-1; CDR3 protein: CASSLLSGLPYNEQFF; CDR3 DNA: TGTGCCAGCAGTTTACTCTCAGGACTCCCCTACAATGAGCAGTTCTTC
V gene: TRBV7-6; D gene: TRBD2; clone size: -; J gene: TRBJ2-7; CDR3 protein: CASSSDDGLAGAYEQYF; CDR3 DNA: TGTGCCAGCAGCTCAGACGATGGACTAGCGGGAGCCTACGAGCAGTACTTC
V gene: TRBV27; D gene: -; clone size: -; J gene: TRBJ1-5; CDR3 protein: CASSLGLDQPQHF; CDR3 DNA: TGTGCCAGCAGTTTGGGGCTGGATCAGCCCCAGCATTTT
V gene: TRBV25-1; D gene: TRBD1; clone size: -; J gene: TRBJ2-3; CDR3 protein: CASSEGTGEDTQYF; CDR3 DNA: TGTGCCAGCAGTGAGGGGACAGGGGAGGATACGCAGTATTTT
V gene: TRBV19; D gene: -; clone size: -; J gene: TRBJ1-5; CDR3 protein: CASRAGQSQPQHF; CDR3 DNA: TGTGCCAGTAGGGCGGGACAAAGTCAGCCCCAGCATTTT
V gene: TRBV6-6; D gene: -; clone size: few; J gene: TRBJ1-1; CDR3 protein: CASSLTWTVTNTEAFF; CDR3 DNA: TGTGCCAGCAGTTTAACCTGGACAGTGACTAACACTGAAGCTTTCTTT
V gene: TRBV7-9; D gene: TRBD1; clone size: -; J gene: TRBJ1-2; CDR3 protein: CASSLGTGQAYGYTF; CDR3 DNA: TGTGCCAGCAGCTTAGGGACCGGACAGGCCTATGGCTACACCTTC
V gene: TRBV19; D gene: -; clone size: -; J gene: TRBJ1-4; CDR3 protein: CASRTTGNEKLFF; CDR3 DNA: TGTGCCAGTCGTACGACAGGAAATGAAAAACTGTTTTTT
V gene: TRBV29-1; D gene: -; clone size: -; J gene: TRBJ1-2; CDR3 protein: CSVDPGVGGYTF; CDR3 DNA: TGCAGCGTTGATCCAGGGGTGGGTGGCTACACCTTC
V gene: TRBV7-9; D gene: TRBD2; clone size: -; J gene: TRBJ2-1; CDR3 protein: CASSRILAGGANEQFF; CDR3 DNA: TGTGCCAGCAGCCGAATCCTAGCGGGAGGAGCCAATGAGCAGTTCTTC
V gene: TRBV6-6; D gene: -; clone size: -; J gene: TRBJ2-1; CDR3 protein: CASSYVGSGYNEQFF; CDR3 DNA: TGTGCCAGCAGTTACGTCGGGAGCGGGTACAATGAGCAGTTCTTC